The 2 T cell receptor beta chains presented below share a single source sample, sequenced in a study of CD8 T cells in ankylosing spondylitis (dated by TCRdb to about 2017). These receptors have no known antigen. Broader findings and caveats from the paper: A TCR beta motif of 7 or 8 highly homologous amino acid variants appeared characteristic of blood from ankylosing spondylitis patients.

Library generation was performed with 5' RACE. Sequencing instrument: Illumina HiSeq 2500. The raw public data were reprocessed by TCRdb itself: fastp quality trimming at Q25, MiXCR clonotype calling, in-frame beta chains only. Every distinct CDR3 protein forms one entry, paired with its most common genes and DNA. The table for this sample lists about 800,000 distinct CDR3 sequences; 12% of them were counted only once. The ten largest account for approximately 0.51% of the sample. The sequenced material came from blood, either unsorted or a sorted T cell fraction (not recorded which). The receptors here all came from a male donor with ankylosing spondylitis.

The chain has TRBV20-1 and TRBJ2-7, with TRBD1 matching 7 bases. CDR1 and CDR2 from the germline V gene are DFQATT and SNEGSKA (reference sequence). Losses at the gene ends were 5 bases for V and 6 bases for J; bases not matched to a gene: 1. CDR3 size: 10 residues. CDR3 DNA sequence: TGCAGTGCTGGGACAGTCGAGCAGTACTTC. It yields the protein CSAGTVEQYF.

The chain couples TRBV29-1 to TRBJ1-2; TRBD1 might be the D (5 bases). The CDR3 runs 13 residues. Trimming shortened V by 4 bases and J by 0 bases, and 9 bases separated the two germline ends. Germline V gene lookup returns CDR1 SQVTM and CDR2 ANQGSEA. For the CDR3, the DNA is TGCAGCGTTGCGGCAGGGCCTAACTATGGCTACACCTTC. As protein: CSVAAGPNYGYTF.